Described below is a single T cell receptor beta chain sequence and its context. The data are from a study of beta chain features in type 1 diabetes. CDR3 length: 11 residues. Germline-derived CDR1 and CDR2 are SNHLY and FYNNEI. The V gene lost 8 bases and the J gene lost 7 bases, with 8 bases spanning the gap. Expressed TCRB transcripts were sequenced after all isolated RNA was converted to cDNA. Libraries were prepared by immunoSEQ multiplex PCR; TCRdb keeps only in-frame clonotypes and omits some of them. Among hundreds of thousands of clones listed, around 13% were seen once. The V call is TRBV2, the J call TRBJ2-2; no clear D gene. The sample comprised naive CD4+ T cells from blood. The receptor was isolated from a man aged 30-40 years in good health. Here the CDR3 reads CASEYGGELFF. The CDR3 DNA is TGTGCCAGCGAATATGGCGGGGAGCTGTTTTTT.